This T cell receptor beta chain is from a study of blood T cell repertoires in COVID-19. About the study: Sample material is recorded as cDNA or gDNA derived from T cells, B-cell-depleted T cells, or PBMCs.

Germline V CDR1 and CDR2: MNHNS, SASEGT. The CDR3 runs 18 residues. Unmatched junction bases numbered 20, after V lost 4 bases and J lost 9 bases. Patients at the Seattle site were enrolled during active infection and followed longitudinally. Profiling relied on immunoSEQ multiplex PCR, and the TCRdb table lists in-frame clones only, not all of them. The sample has some 200,000 clones, roughly 94% seen once; the top ten hold 0.76%. This TCR derives from a young man with COVID-19, enrolled during active disease. The specimen was peripheral blood. The rearrangement links TRBV6-1 to TRBJ1-1; TRBD1 matches at 10 bases. The DNA of the CDR3 is TGTGCCAGCAGTGTAGGAGGAGTCGGGACAGGGGCCTTACTTAAAGCTTTCTTT. As protein: CASSVGGVGTGALLKAFF.